The text below deals with one T cell receptor (beta chain). The data were taken from a study of blood T cell repertoires in COVID-19. As for the study in general: The United States, Italy and Spain were the sources of the acute and convalescent COVID-19 samples. In each case, the material was cDNA or gDNA derived from T cells, B-cell-depleted T cells, or PBMCs.

It was during active infection that Seattle patients were enrolled and then longitudinally followed. The repertoire was sequenced with immunoSEQ multiplex PCR; TCRdb's copy has only in-frame clones and lacks some. The table records tens of thousands of clones, around nine tenths of them present only once. Germline CDR1 and CDR2: SGHRS and YFSETQ. J lost 3 bases, V lost 7 bases, and 6 bases had no gene match. This CDR3 is built from 14 residues. The clonotype comes from a man aged 50-60 years with COVID-19, enrolled during active disease. The rearrangement uses TRBV5-1 and TRBJ2-3; 9 bases line up with TRBD1. Source material: peripheral blood. As DNA, the CDR3 is TGCGCCAGCGCCACAGGGGGCTCGACAGATACGCAGTATTTT. Amino acid sequence: CASATGGSTDTQYF.